These 12 T cell receptor beta chains share one sample of origin, sequenced in a study of cytomegalovirus exposure and HLA in healthy donors. Primers for the PCR totalled 60 Vbeta and 13 Jbeta. Profiling relied on immunoSEQ multiplex PCR, and the TCRdb table lists in-frame clones only, not all of them. This sample has 50,000 to 70,000 clones, with 55% to 75% found just once. The sample consisted of PBMCs. These receptors were obtained from a man aged 40-49 years in good health and CMV-seropositive.

The V gene is TRBV13, the J gene TRBJ1-4, with D hard to call. Germline V CDR1 and CDR2: PRHDT, FYEKMQ (reference sequence). With 7 bases removed from V and 0 bases from J, the gap between germline ends came to 9 bases. The CDR3 contains 14 residues. CDR3 sequence: CASKDSATNEKLFF. CDR3 bases: TGTGCCAGCAAAGATAGTGCAACTAATGAAAAACTGTTTTTT.

The chain carries TRBV4-1 and TRBJ2-7; 8 bases are shared with TRBD2. This CDR3 comprises 16 residues. Germline V gives CDR1 MGHRA, CDR2 YSYEKL. Trimming removed 0 bases from V and 1 base from J; junction bases left unmatched: 5. The CDR3 bases are TGCGCCAGCAGCCAAGAGGCTAGCGGGCTGTCCTACGAGCAGTACTTC. Protein: CASSQEASGLSYEQYF.

This clone was seen more than once but under ten times. This chain joins TRBV30 and TRBJ1-2; 7 bases are a match to TRBD1. The germline gives CDR1 GTSNPN, CDR2 SVGIG (reference sequence). The ends lost 2 bases at V and 4 bases at J; junction bases unmatched: 13. The CDR3 loop spans 16 amino acids. In nucleotides, the CDR3 is TGTGCCTGGAGTATCTCCCGACAGGGTATCCCCTATGGCTACACCTTC. Its protein is CAWSISRQGIPYGYTF.

V usage is TRBV4-3 and J usage is TRBJ1-1; a weak D match, TRBD1 (6 bases). This CDR3 is built from 15 residues. V was clipped by 0 bases and J by 8 bases, with 16 bases between them. Germline V gene lookup returns CDR1 LGHNA and CDR2 YSLEER. Here the CDR3 DNA reads TGCGCCAGCAGCCAAGACCGGGGGGGCCTTCGGGAAGCTTTCTTT. Encoded protein: CASSQDRGGLREAFF.

The CDR3 protein is CASRRDFRGYEQYF. The CDR3 DNA follows: TGTGCCAGCAGACGGGACTTCCGTGGCTACGAGCAGTACTTC. This chain joins TRBV6-5 and TRBJ2-7; possible D gene TRBD2, 6 bases. This CDR3 comprises 14 residues. V shed 6 bases and J shed 3 bases, with 15 bases lying between them. Germline V lookup: CDR1 MNHEY, CDR2 SVGAGI.

The V and J genes are TRBV7-9 and TRBJ1-4; D perhaps matches TRBD1 (5 bases). CDR1 and CDR2 (germline): SEHNR, FQNEAQ (reference sequence). V lost 3 bases and J lost 7, with 15 bases in between. The CDR3 covers 15 residues. This chain's CDR3 is CASSFYTGQGEKLFF. The CDR3, as DNA: TGTGCCAGCAGCTTCTATACAGGCCAGGGTGAAAAACTGTTTTTT. Supplemented by reference TRBV7-9 and TRBJ1-4, the full variable domain reads DTGVSQNPRHKITKRGQNVTFRCDPISEHNRLYWYRQTLGQGPEFLTYFQNEAQLEKSRLLSDRFSAERPKGSFSTLEIQRTEQGDSAMYLCASSFYTGQGEKLFFGSGTQLSVL.

In its sample, this clone was seen a few times. This chain joins TRBV7-2 and TRBJ2-1; 12 bases are a match to TRBD2. V shed 1 base and J 8 bases; nucleotides not matched to a gene: 6. The germline CDR1 and CDR2 sequences are SGHTA and FQGNSA. The CDR3 runs 16 residues. Written as DNA, the CDR3 is TGTGCCAGCAGCTTAGTTCATACTAGCGGGGGGTATGAGCAGTTCTTC. Protein product: CASSLVHTSGGYEQFF.

This clone was recorded only once. The chain combines TRBV7-9 with TRBJ1-6, with D hard to call. Per germline, CDR1 SEHNR and CDR2 FQNEAQ (reference sequence). The CDR3 consists of 17 residues. V lost 5 bases, J lost 8 bases, and 22 bases lay in between. This CDR3 reads CASSDEEDNYLHSPLHF. Here the CDR3 DNA reads TGTGCCAGCAGCGACGAGGAGGATAATTACCTTCATTCACCCCTCCACTTT.

This clone was counted a few times. The chain couples TRBV11-3 to TRBJ2-2; D may be TRBD1 (7 bases). The V gene's germline CDR1 is SGHNT and CDR2 YENEEA. V was shortened by 5 bases and J by 4 bases, with 14 bases between the two germline ends. This CDR3 is built from 15 residues. The CDR3 bases are TGTGCCAGCAGCACCTACAGGGGAGGCACCGGGGAGCTGTTTTTT. This sequence encodes CASSTYRGGTGELFF.

With regard to this clone: Additional DNA sequences in this sample encode the identical CDR3. The genes are TRBV7-9 and TRBJ1-5; D remains ambiguous. The germline CDR1 and CDR2 sequences are SEHNR and FQNEAQ (reference sequence). CDR3 length: 12 residues. V lost 4 bases to trimming and J lost 9 bases, with 10 bases between them. The CDR3 nucleotides read TGTGCCAGCAGCTCACCGCGGGGGCCCCAGCATTTT. Translated: CASSSPRGPQHF.

This sequence joins TRBV2 and TRBJ1-2; D possibly corresponds to TRBD1 (6 bases). Trimming removed 5 bases from V and 5 bases from J, with 15 bases in between. From germline, CDR1 is SNHLY and CDR2 FYNNEI. This CDR3 comprises 14 residues. The CDR3 DNA is TGTGCCAGCAGTCTCATACCGGACAGATATGGCTACACCTTC. This gives the protein CASSLIPDRYGYTF. Looking up the rest from reference TRBV2 and TRBJ1-2 gives the full variable domain: EPEVTQTPSHQVTQMGQEVILRCVPISNHLYFYWYRQILGQKVEFLVSFYNNEISEKSEIFDDQFSVERPDGSNFTLKIRSTKLEDSAMYFCASSLIPDRYGYTFGSGTRLTVV.

The chain has TRBV5-1 and TRBJ1-1, with TRBD1 matching over 7 bases. From germline, CDR1 is SGHRS and CDR2 YFSETQ. CDR3 length: 15 residues. The V and J ends lost 1 base and 3 bases, in that order; junction bases with no gene match: 6. CDR3 loop: CASSLSTGVDTEAFF. The DNA of the CDR3 is TGCGCCAGCAGCTTGAGCACAGGGGTGGACACTGAAGCTTTCTTT.